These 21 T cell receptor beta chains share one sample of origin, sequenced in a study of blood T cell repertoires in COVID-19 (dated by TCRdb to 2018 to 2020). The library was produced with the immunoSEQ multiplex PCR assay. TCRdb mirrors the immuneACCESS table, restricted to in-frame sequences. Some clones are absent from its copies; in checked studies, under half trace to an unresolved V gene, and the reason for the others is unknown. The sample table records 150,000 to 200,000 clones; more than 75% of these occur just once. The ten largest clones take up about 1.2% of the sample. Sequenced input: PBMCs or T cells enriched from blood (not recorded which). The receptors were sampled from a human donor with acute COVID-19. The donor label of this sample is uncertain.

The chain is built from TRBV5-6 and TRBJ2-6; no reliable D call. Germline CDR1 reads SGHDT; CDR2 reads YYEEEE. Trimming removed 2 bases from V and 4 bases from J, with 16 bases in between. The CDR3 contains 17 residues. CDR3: CASSFCGGDSGANVLTF. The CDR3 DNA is TGTGCCAGCAGCTTTTGTGGTGGTGACTCGGGGGCCAACGTCCTGACTTTC.

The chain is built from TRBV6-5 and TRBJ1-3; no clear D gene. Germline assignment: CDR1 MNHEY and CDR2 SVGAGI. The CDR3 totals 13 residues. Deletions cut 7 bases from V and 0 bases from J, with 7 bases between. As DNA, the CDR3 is TGTGCCAGCATAGCCGGCTCTGGAAACACCATATATTTT. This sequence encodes CASIAGSGNTIYF.

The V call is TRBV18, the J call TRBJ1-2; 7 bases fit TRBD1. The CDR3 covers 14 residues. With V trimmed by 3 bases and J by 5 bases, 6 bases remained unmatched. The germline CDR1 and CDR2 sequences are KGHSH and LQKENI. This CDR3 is CASSPGTETYGYTF. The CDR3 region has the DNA TGTGCCAGCTCACCGGGGACAGAGACATATGGCTACACCTTC.

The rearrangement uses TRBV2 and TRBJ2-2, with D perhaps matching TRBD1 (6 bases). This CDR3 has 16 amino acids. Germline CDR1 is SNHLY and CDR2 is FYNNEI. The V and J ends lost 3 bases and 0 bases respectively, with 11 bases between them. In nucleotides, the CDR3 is TGTGCCAGCAGTGATGACAGGCTCGCGAACACCGGGGAGCTGTTTTTT. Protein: CASSDDRLANTGELFF. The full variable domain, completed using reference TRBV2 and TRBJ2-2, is EPEVTQTPSHQVTQMGQEVILRCVPISNHLYFYWYRQILGQKVEFLVSFYNNEISEKSEIFDDQFSVERPDGSNFTLKIRSTKLEDSAMYFCASSDDRLANTGELFFGEGSRLTVL.

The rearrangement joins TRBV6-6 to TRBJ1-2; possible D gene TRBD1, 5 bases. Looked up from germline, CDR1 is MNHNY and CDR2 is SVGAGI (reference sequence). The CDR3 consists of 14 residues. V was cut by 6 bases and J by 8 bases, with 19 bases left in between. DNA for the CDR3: TGTGCCAGCAGGGGGGTCGTTAGAGGAGGGGGCTACACCTTC. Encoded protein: CASRGVVRGGGYTF.

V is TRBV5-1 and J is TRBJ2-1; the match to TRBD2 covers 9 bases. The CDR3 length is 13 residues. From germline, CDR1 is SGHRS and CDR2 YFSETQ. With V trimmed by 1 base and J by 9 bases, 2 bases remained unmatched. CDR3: CASSLTSGFEQFF. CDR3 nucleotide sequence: TGCGCCAGCAGCTTGACTAGCGGGTTTGAGCAGTTCTTC.

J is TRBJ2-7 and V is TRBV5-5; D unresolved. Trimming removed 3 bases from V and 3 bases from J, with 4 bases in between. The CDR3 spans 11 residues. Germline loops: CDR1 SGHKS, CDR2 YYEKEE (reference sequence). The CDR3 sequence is CASSSYYEQYF. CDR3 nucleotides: TGTGCCAGCAGCTCCTACTACGAGCAGTACTTC. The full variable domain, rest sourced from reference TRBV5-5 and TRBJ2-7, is DAGVTQSPTHLIKTRGQQVTLRCSPISGHKSVSWYQQVLGQGPQFIFQYYEKEERGRGNFPDRFSARQFPNYSSELNVNALLLGDSALYLCASSSYYEQYFGPGTRLTVT.

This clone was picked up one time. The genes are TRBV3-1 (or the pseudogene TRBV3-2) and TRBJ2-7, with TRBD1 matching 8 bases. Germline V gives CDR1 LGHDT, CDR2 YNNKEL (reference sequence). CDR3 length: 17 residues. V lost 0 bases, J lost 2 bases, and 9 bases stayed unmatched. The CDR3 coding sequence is TGTGCCAGCAGCCAAGATTTGGACGGACAGGGCCCCTACGAGCAGTACTTC. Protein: CASSQDLDGQGPYEQYF.

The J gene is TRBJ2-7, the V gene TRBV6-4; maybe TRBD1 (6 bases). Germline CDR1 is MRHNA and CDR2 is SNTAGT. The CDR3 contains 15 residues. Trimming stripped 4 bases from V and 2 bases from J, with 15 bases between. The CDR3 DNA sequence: TGTGCCAGCAGTGTAGAAAGGGGACACACCTACGAGCAGTACTTC. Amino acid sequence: CASSVERGHTYEQYF.

The CDR3 protein is CASSVTGISGNTIYF. In DNA form, the CDR3 reads TGTGCCAGCAGCGTGACAGGGATCTCTGGAAACACCATATATTTT. The V and J genes are TRBV2 and TRBJ1-3; 7 nucleotides match TRBD1. Losses at the gene ends were 6 bases for V and 0 bases for J; bases not matched to a gene: 5. Germline assignment: CDR1 SNHLY and CDR2 FYNNEI. The CDR3 loop spans 15 amino acids.

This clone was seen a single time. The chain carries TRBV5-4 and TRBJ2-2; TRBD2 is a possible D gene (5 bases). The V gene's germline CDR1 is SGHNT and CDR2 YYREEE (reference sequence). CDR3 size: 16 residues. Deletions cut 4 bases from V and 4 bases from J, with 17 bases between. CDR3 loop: CASSPRSDSTTGELFF. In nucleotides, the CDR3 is TGTGCCAGCAGCCCCCGTTCGGACTCGACCACCGGGGAGCTGTTTTTT.

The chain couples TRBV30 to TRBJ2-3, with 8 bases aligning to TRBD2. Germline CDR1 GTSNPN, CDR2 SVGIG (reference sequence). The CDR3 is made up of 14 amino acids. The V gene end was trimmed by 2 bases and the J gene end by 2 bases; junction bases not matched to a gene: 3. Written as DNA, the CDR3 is TGTGCCTGGAGTAGCGGGGGCCCCACAGATACGCAGTATTTT. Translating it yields CAWSSGGPTDTQYF.

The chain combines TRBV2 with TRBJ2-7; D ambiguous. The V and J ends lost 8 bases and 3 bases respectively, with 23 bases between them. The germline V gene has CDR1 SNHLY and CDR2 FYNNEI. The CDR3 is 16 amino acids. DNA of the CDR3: TGTGCCAGCGAACCGCCAACATTCACTAAGTACTACGAGCAGTACTTC. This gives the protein CASEPPTFTKYYEQYF.

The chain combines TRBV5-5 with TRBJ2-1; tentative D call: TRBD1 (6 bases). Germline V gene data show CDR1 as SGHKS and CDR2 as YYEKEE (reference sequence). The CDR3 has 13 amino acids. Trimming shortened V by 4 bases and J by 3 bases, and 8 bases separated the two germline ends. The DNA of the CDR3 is TGTGCCAGCAGCCGGACAGACTACAATGAGCAGTTCTTC. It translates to CASSRTDYNEQFF.

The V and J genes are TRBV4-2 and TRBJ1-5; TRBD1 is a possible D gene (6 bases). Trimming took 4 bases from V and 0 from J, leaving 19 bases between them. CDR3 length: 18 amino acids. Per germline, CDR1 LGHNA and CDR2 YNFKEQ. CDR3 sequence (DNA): TGTGCCAGCAGCCGAGACGGCGCACAGGGTTATAGCAATCAGCCCCAGCATTTT. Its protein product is CASSRDGAQGYSNQPQHF.

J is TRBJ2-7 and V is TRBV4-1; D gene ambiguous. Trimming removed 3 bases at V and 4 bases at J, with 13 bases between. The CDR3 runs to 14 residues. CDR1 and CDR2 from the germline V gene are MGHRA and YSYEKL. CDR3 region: CASSQAPQEYEQYF. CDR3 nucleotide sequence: TGCGCCAGCAGCCAGGCACCTCAAGAATACGAGCAGTACTTC.

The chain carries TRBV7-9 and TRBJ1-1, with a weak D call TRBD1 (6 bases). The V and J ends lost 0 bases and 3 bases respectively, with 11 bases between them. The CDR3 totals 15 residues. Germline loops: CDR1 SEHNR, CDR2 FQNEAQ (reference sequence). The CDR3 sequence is CASSLASAGDTEAFF. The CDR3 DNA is TGTGCCAGCAGCTTAGCGTCCGCAGGGGACACTGAAGCTTTCTTT.

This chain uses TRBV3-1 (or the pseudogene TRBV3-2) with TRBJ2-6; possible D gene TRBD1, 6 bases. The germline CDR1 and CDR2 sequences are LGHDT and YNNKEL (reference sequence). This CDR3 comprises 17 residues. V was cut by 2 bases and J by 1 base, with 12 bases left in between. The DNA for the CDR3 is TGTGCCAGCAGCCAACAGGGGCAGTGGTCTGGGGCCAACGTCCTGACTTTC. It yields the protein CASSQQGQWSGANVLTF.

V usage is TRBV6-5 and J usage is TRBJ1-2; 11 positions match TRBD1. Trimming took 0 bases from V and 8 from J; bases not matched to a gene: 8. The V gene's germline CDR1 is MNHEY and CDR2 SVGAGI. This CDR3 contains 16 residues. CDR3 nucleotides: TGTGCCAGCAGTTACTCTATCTTCGGGACAGGGGGAGGCTACACCTTC. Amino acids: CASSYSIFGTGGGYTF.

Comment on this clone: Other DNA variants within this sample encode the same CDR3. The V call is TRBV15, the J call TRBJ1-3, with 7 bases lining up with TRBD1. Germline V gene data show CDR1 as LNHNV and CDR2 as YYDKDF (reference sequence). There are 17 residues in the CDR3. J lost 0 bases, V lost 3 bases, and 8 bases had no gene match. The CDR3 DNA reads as TGTGCCACCAGCAGTCCTACAGGGGCTTACTCTGGAAACACCATATATTTT. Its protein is CATSSPTGAYSGNTIYF. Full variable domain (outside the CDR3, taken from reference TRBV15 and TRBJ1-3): DAMVIQNPRYQVTQFGKPVTLSCSQTLNHNVMYWYQQKSSQAPKLLFHYYDKDFNNEADTPDNFQSRRPNTSFCFLDIRSPGLGDTAMYLCATSSPTGAYSGNTIYFGEGSWLTVV.

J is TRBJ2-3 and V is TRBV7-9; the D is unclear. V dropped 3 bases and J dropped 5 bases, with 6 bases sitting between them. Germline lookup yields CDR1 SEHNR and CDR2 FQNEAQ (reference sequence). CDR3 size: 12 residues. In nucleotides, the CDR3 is TGTGCCAGCAGCTTGGCAAGAGATACGCAGTATTTT. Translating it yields CASSLARDTQYF.